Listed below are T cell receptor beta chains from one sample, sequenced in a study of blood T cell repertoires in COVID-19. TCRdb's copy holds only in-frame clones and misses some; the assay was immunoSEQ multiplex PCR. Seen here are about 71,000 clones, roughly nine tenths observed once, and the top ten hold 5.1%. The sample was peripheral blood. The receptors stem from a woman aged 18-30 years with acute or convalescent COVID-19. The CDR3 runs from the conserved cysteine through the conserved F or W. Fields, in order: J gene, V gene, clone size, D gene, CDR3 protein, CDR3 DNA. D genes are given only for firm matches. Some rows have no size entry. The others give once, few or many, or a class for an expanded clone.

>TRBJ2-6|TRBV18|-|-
CASSPDYRDSGANVLTF
TGTGCCAGCTCACCCGACTACAGGGACTCTGGGGCCAACGTCCTGACTTTC
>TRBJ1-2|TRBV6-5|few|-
CASSLGGRGYTF
TGTGCCAGCAGCCTGGGGGGGCGAGGCTACACCTTC
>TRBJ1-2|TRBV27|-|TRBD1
CASSLSGQGYGYTF
TGTGCCAGCAGCCTCTCGGGACAGGGATATGGCTACACCTTC
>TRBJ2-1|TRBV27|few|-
CASRGATPEQFF
TGTGCCAGCAGGGGGGCGACCCCTGAGCAGTTCTTC
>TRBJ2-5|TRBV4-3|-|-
CASSQGHLHKETQYF
TGCGCCAGCAGCCAAGGCCATTTGCACAAAGAGACCCAGTACTTC
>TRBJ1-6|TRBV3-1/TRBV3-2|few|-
CASSQRTLRSPLHF
TGTGCCAGCAGCCAAAGGACACTAAGGTCACCCCTCCACTTT
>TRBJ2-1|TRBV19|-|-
CASSIGLLEAGSYNEQFF
TGTGCCAGTAGTATAGGCTTACTAGAGGCGGGGTCCTACAATGAGCAGTTCTTC
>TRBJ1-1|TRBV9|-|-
CASQGRDEAFF
TGTGCCAGCCAGGGGAGGGATGAAGCTTTCTTT
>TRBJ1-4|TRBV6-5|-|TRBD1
CASRTGVGREKLFF
TGTGCCAGCAGAACAGGGGTAGGAAGGGAAAAACTGTTTTTT
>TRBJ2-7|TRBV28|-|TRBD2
CASSRTSGVFYEQYF
TGTGCCAGCAGCCGGACTAGCGGGGTATTCTACGAGCAGTACTTC
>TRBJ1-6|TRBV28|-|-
CASSITGEGHSPLHF
TGTGCCAGCAGCATCACGGGGGAAGGGCATTCACCCCTCCACTTT
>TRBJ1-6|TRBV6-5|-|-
CASTAGSMNSPLHF
TGTGCCAGCACGGCAGGGTCGATGAATTCACCCCTCCACTTT
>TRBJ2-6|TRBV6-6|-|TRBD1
CASSHGTGSLTGANVLTF
TGTGCCAGCAGTCACGGGACAGGGTCCTTGACCGGGGCCAACGTCCTGACTTTC
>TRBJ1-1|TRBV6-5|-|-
CASTPSGIFTEAFF
TGTGCCAGCACCCCCTCCGGGATCTTCACTGAAGCTTTCTTT
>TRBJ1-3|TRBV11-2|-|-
CASSLRRPEHGNTIYF
TGTGCCAGCAGCTTACGGAGGCCGGAACATGGAAACACCATATATTTT
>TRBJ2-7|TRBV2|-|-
CASRVSYEQYF
TGTGCCAGCCGCGTCTCCTACGAGCAGTACTTC
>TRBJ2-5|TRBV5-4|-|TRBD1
CASSPGQGARETQYF
TGTGCCAGCAGCCCGGGACAGGGGGCCCGTGAGACCCAGTACTTC
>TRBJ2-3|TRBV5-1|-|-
CASSSGGPLADTQYF
TGCGCCAGCAGCTCTGGAGGTCCGTTGGCAGATACGCAGTATTTT
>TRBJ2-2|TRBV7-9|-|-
CASTPDDRVVTGELFF
TGTGCCAGCACCCCTGACGACAGAGTGGTCACCGGGGAGCTGTTTTTT
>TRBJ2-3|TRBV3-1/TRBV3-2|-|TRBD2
CASRLAGGGTDTQYF
TGTGCCAGCAGATTAGCGGGGGGGGGCACAGATACGCAGTATTTT
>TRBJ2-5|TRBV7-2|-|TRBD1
CASSFTGGETQYF
TGTGCCAGCAGCTTTACAGGGGGGGAGACCCAGTACTTC
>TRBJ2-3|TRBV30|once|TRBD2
CAWSVKLAGVGDTQYF
TGTGCCTGGAGTGTAAAACTAGCGGGAGTTGGGGATACGCAGTATTTT
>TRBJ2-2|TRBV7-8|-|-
CASSIGAGGELFF
TGTGCCAGCAGCATTGGGGCCGGCGGGGAGCTGTTTTTT
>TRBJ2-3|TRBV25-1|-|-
CASSEIGREDTQYF
TGTGCCAGCAGTGAAATTGGCAGGGAAGATACGCAGTATTTT
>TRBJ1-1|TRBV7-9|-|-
CATGLGHEAFF
TGTGCCACGGGACTCGGACACGAGGCTTTCTTT
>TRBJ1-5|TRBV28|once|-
CASSLGGSSNQPQHF
TGTGCCAGCAGTTTAGGGGGCAGTAGCAATCAGCCCCAGCATTTT
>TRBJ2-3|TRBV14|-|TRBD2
CASSRLAGNTDTQYF
TGTGCCAGCAGTCGACTAGCGGGGAACACAGATACGCAGTATTTT
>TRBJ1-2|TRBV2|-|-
CARRGTQENYGYTF
TGTGCCAGGAGGGGGACACAGGAAAACTATGGCTACACCTTC
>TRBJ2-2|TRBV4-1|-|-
CASSQDPGPAGTGELFF
TGCGCCAGCAGCCAAGACCCGGGCCCGGCGGGCACCGGGGAGCTGTTTTTT
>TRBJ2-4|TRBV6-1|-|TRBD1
CASSEDRGSNIQYF
TGTGCCAGCAGTGAAGACAGGGGGTCAAACATTCAGTACTTC
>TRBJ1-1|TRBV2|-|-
CASSVEGNTEAFF
TGTGCCAGCAGTGTTGAGGGGAACACTGAAGCTTTCTTT
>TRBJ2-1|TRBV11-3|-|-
CASSLEGSREAEQFF
TGTGCCAGCAGCTTAGAAGGCTCGCGGGAAGCTGAGCAGTTCTTC
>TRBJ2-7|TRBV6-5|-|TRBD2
CASSLAGGPYEQYF
TGTGCCAGCAGTTTAGCGGGAGGGCCGTACGAGCAGTACTTC
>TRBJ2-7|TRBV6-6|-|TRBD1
CASSYSGTVYEQYF
TGTGCCAGCAGTTACTCCGGGACAGTGTACGAGCAGTACTTC
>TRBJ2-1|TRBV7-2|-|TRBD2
CASSLAGLAGGPEQFF
TGTGCCAGCAGCTTGGCGGGACTAGCGGGAGGGCCTGAGCAGTTCTTC
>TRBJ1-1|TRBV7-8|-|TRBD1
CASSLKRQGAGNTEAFF
TGTGCCAGCAGCTTAAAGAGACAGGGGGCTGGGAACACTGAAGCTTTCTTT
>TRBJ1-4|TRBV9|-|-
CASSGGDGSATNEKLFF
TGTGCCAGCAGCGGGGGGGACGGATCTGCAACTAATGAAAAACTGTTTTTT
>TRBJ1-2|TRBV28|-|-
CASSSSGSIYGYTF
TGTGCCAGCAGTTCAAGCGGGTCGATCTATGGCTACACCTTC
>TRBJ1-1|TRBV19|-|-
CASSIGGTNTEAFF
TGTGCCAGTAGTATAGGTGGCACGAACACTGAAGCTTTCTTT